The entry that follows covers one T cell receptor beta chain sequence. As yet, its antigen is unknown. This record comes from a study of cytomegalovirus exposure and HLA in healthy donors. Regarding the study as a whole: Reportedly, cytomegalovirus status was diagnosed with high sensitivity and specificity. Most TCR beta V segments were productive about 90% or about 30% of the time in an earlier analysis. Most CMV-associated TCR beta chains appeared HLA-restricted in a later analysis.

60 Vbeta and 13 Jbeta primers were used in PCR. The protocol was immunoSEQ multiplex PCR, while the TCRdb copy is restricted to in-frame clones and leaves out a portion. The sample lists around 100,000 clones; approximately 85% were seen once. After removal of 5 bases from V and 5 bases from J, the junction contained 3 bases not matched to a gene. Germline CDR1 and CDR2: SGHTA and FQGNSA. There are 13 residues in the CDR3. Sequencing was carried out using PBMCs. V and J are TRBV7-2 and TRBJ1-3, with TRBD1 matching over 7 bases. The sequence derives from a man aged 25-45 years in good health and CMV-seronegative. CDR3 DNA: TGTGCCAGCAGCGGGACAGACCGAAACACCATATATTTT. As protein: CASSGTDRNTIYF.